The TCR beta chain described here comes from a study of cytomegalovirus exposure and HLA in healthy donors. Study-wide background: In a previous analysis, 110 million or so unique TCR beta sequences were found from some 180 million T cells. Most genotyped donors, 65% to 90% of around 370, had Caucasian-associated genetic ancestry. Overall study results and limits: The records held CMV serostatus as the only immune exposure information.

PCR primers comprised 60 Vbeta and 13 Jbeta primers. Measured with immunoSEQ multiplex PCR; TCRdb has only the in-frame clones, and not every one. Of roughly 63,000 clones listed, approximately 82% were seen once; the top ten hold roughly a quarter. With 3 bases clipped from V and 7 bases from J, the junction kept 6 bases outside the gene matches. The CDR3 length is 13 residues. CDR1 is SGDLS and CDR2 is YYNGEE in the germline V gene. Despite likely unrecorded immune exposures, the donors were nominally healthy at the time of sampling. This clone was observed a handful of times. The target antigen is unknown.

The chain links TRBV9 to TRBJ1-1; 7 bases are a match to TRBD1. The TCR comes from a woman between 35 and 50 years old in good health and CMV-seropositive. The sample taken for sequencing was PBMCs. In DNA form, the CDR3 reads TGTGCCAGCAGCGATGACAGGGATGATGAAGCTTTCTTT. This codes for CASSDDRDDEAFF.